The following is a T cell receptor beta chain sequence with its context. Using a J-beta primer mix together with a sample-barcoded 5' primer, a second PCR was run for roughly 7 to 11 cycles. TCRdb itself ran the 5' RACE reads through MiXCR, one entry per CDR3 protein. This sample carries around 1,000,000 distinct CDR3 sequences, roughly two fifths of them seen once, and the ten largest clones take about an eighth. The data stem from a study of blood T cells in healthy people across ages. The CDR3 covers 15 residues. Germline CDR1 SGHRS, CDR2 YFSETQ. J lost 3 bases, V lost 1 base, and 6 bases had no gene match.

The sample consisted of blood. The chain combines TRBV5-1 with TRBJ2-7; 8 bases match TRBD1. This TCR derives from a man between 18 and 29 years old in good health. The CDR3 region has the DNA TGCGCCAGCAGCTTGCTCGGGACAGGCCTCTACGAGCAGTACTTC. Its protein product is CASSLLGTGLYEQYF.